The 29 T cell receptor beta chains reported below all come from one sample, sequenced in a study of shared clonotypes between healthy human individuals. Profiled with immunoSEQ multiplex PCR; TCRdb holds only in-frame clones, not every one. The table has roughly 2,300,000 clones, around 92% seen once; the top ten hold around 0.38%. The sample comprised naive CD4+ T cells from PBMCs. Documented subset: CD45RA+ positively selected. The receptors derive from a man between 18 and 35 years old in good health. Some clones in this sample may be carry-over from other donors' samples.

The chain employs TRBV18 and TRBJ2-3; no clear D. Germline-derived CDR1 and CDR2 are KGHSH and LQKENI. The CDR3 loop spans 13 amino acids. Trimming removed 3 bases from V and 2 bases from J, with 6 bases in between. Here the CDR3 reads CASSPDVTDTQYF. The CDR3 bases are TGTGCCAGCTCACCCGACGTCACAGATACGCAGTATTTT.

The rearrangement links TRBV5-1 to TRBJ1-1; 7 bases map to TRBD1. CDR3 length equals 15 residues. CDR1 and CDR2 from the germline V gene are SGHRS and YFSETQ. J lost 0 bases, V lost 4 bases, and 6 bases had no gene match. The CDR3, as DNA: TGCGCCAGCAGCGTGGGGACAGTCATGAACACTGAAGCTTTCTTT. This gives the protein CASSVGTVMNTEAFF.

CDR3 residues: CATGIAGVVETQYF. The CDR3 coding sequence is TGTGCCACCGGTATAGCGGGAGTTGTGGAGACCCAGTACTTC. The chain carries TRBV10-3 and TRBJ2-5; 9 bases are shared with TRBD2. The V and J ends lost 10 bases and 5 bases, in that order; junction bases with no gene match: 11. The V gene's germline CDR1 is ENHRY and CDR2 SYGVKD. This CDR3 region has 14 residues.

The DNA of the CDR3 is TGTGCCAGCAGCGTAGACGGGACTAGCGGGAGTTACGAGCAGTACTTC. Translation gives CASSVDGTSGSYEQYF. The J gene is TRBJ2-7, the V gene TRBV9; 14 bases map to TRBD2. Germline-derived CDR1 and CDR2 are SGDLS and YYNGEE. Losses at the gene ends were 0 bases for V and 4 bases for J; bases not matched to a gene: 3. The CDR3 totals 16 residues.

The chain links TRBV28 to TRBJ1-5, with 11 positions matching TRBD1. Germline CDR1 and CDR2: MDHEN and SYDVKM. The CDR3 length is 14 residues. V trimming: 11 bases; J trimming: 6 bases; junction bases outside the gene matches: 9. The CDR3 DNA reads as TGTGCCGGCGGAGGACAGGGGGCCGTTCAGCCCCAGCATTTT. The encoded protein is CAGGGQGAVQPQHF.

V gene TRBV19 combines with J gene TRBJ1-1; 9 bases line up with TRBD1. J lost 10 bases, V lost 3 bases, and 9 bases had no gene match. This CDR3 region has 14 residues. Per germline, CDR1 LNHDA and CDR2 SQIVND (reference sequence). CDR3 in DNA: TGTGCCAGTAGTATTAGAGGACAGGGGCTTGGAGCTTTCTTT. Translated, it gives CASSIRGQGLGAFF.

This sequence joins TRBV2 and TRBJ1-1, with 8 bases fitting TRBD1. CDR3 length: 15 residues. With 3 bases clipped from V and 1 base from J, the junction kept 4 bases outside the gene matches. The germline gives CDR1 SNHLY, CDR2 FYNNEI. CDR3 DNA: TGTGCCAGCAGTGACCAGGGGGCAGCGAACACTGAAGCTTTCTTT. Translating gives CASSDQGAANTEAFF.

This rearrangement joins TRBV19 to TRBJ2-7, with 8 bases aligning to TRBD2. This CDR3 has 14 residues. Germline V gives CDR1 LNHDA, CDR2 SQIVND (reference sequence). The ends lost 6 bases at V and 3 bases at J; junction bases unmatched: 7. For the CDR3, the DNA is TGTGCCAGTAGACTAGCGGTAAATCTCTACGAGCAGTACTTC. Amino acids: CASRLAVNLYEQYF.

The chain couples TRBV29-1 to TRBJ2-7, with 7 bases aligning to TRBD1. Germline V gene lookup returns CDR1 SQVTM and CDR2 ANQGSEA. V was clipped by 6 bases and J by 0 bases; unmatched bases: 5. This CDR3 comprises 13 residues. CDR3 region: CSVDTGASYEQYF. CDR3 in DNA: TGCAGCGTAGATACAGGGGCCTCCTACGAGCAGTACTTC.

The chain employs TRBV7-6 and TRBJ2-1; D remains unclear. This CDR3 spans 15 amino acids. Trimming took off 1 base at V and 0 bases at J, with 7 bases between the two ends. The germline gives CDR1 SGHVS, CDR2 FNYEAQ. CDR3 sequence reads: CASSLVPFSYNEQFF. The CDR3 nucleotides are TGTGCCAGCAGCTTAGTTCCCTTCTCCTACAATGAGCAGTTCTTC.

This chain connects TRBV4-1 to TRBJ1-1; D is unclear. The CDR3 loop spans 13 amino acids. The V and J ends lost 2 bases and 10 bases respectively, with 14 bases between them. Germline V CDR1 and CDR2: MGHRA, YSYEKL. CDR3 sequence (DNA): TGCGCCAGCAGCCAACCCCCGAGCCGGGCAGCTTTCTTT. It specifies CASSQPPSRAAFF.

This clone was picked up a small number of times. The junction does not match germline at one end; this may be a read error. The V gene is TRBV6-1, the J gene TRBJ1-2; D is undetermined. The germline gives CDR1 MNHNS, CDR2 SASEGT. This CDR3 is built from 12 residues. CDR3 nucleotides: TGTGCCAGTGAAGACGGGAACTCTGGCTACACCTTC. It codes for CASEDGNSGYTF.

The V and J genes are TRBV7-9 and TRBJ1-1; D gene unclear. Germline CDR1 SEHNR, CDR2 FQNEAQ (reference sequence). V gave up 5 bases and J gave up 6 bases, with 19 bases separating them. The length of the CDR3 is 15 residues. The DNA of the CDR3 is TGTGCCAGCAGCCCGACGGCCGCCCCCGTGGCTGAAGCTTTCTTT. It is translated as CASSPTAAPVAEAFF.

The chain uses TRBV6-1 and TRBJ2-7; 7 bases align to TRBD1. The CDR3 runs 16 residues. The V segment lost 1 base and the J segment 2 bases; nucleotides outside the gene matches: 8. Germline values: CDR1 MNHNS, CDR2 SASEGT. The CDR3 sequence is CASSEGVGDRTYEQYF. The DNA for the CDR3 is TGTGCCAGCAGTGAAGGGGTCGGGGACAGAACCTACGAGCAGTACTTC.

The rearrangement joins TRBV18 to TRBJ2-7, with TRBD1 identical over 10 bases. CDR1 is KGHSH and CDR2 is LQKENI in the germline V gene. The CDR3 extends over 15 amino acids. Germline trimming cut 2 bases from V and 5 bases from J; bases unmatched to any gene: 6. In DNA, the CDR3 is TGTGCCAGCTCACCATACGGACAGGGGGTGGACGAGCAGTACTTC. This encodes CASSPYGQGVDEQYF.

The chain links TRBV9 to TRBJ1-1; TRBD1 agrees at 9 bases. CDR1 is SGDLS and CDR2 is YYNGEE in the germline V gene. Trimming at V came to 1 base and at J to 1 base, leaving 8 bases not matched to a gene. The length of the CDR3 is 17 residues. Here the CDR3 reads CASSVSRTGASNTEAFF. CDR3 nucleotides: TGTGCCAGCAGCGTATCCCGGACAGGGGCTTCGAACACTGAAGCTTTCTTT.

The V and J genes are TRBV27 and TRBJ2-1; D is possibly TRBD2 (6 bases). Trimming stripped 3 bases from V and 2 bases from J, with 11 bases between. CDR3 size: 15 residues. The germline V gene has CDR1 MNHEY and CDR2 SMNVEV (reference sequence). The CDR3: CASSFGGIAYNEQFF. The CDR3 DNA sequence: TGTGCCAGCAGTTTCGGAGGGATCGCCTACAATGAGCAGTTCTTC.

Worth noting for this clone: Other nucleotide sequences in the sample specify the same CDR3. This sequence joins TRBV5-1 and TRBJ2-1; TRBD2 might be the D (6 bases). The CDR3 has 15 amino acids. Germline V CDR1 and CDR2: SGHRS, YFSETQ. Trimming cost V 0 bases and J 1 base, with 8 bases left between them. CDR3 in amino acids: CASSLVAASYNEQFF. The CDR3 coding sequence is TGCGCCAGCAGCTTGGTAGCGGCATCCTACAATGAGCAGTTCTTC.

CDR3 sequence (DNA): TGTGCCAGCAGCCGATACCGGGACAGGGGAGAGACCCAGTACTTC. As protein: CASSRYRDRGETQYF. The gene calls are TRBV27 and TRBJ2-5, with 10 bases matching TRBD1. Germline V gene sequence: CDR1 MNHEY, CDR2 SMNVEV (reference sequence). The CDR3 spans 15 residues. After removal of 6 bases from V and 4 bases from J, the junction contained 8 bases not matched to a gene.

The chain combines TRBV27 with TRBJ1-5; D gene uncertain. The CDR3 extends over 14 amino acids. In germline, CDR1 is MNHEY, CDR2 SMNVEV (reference sequence). Trimming pared 1 base from V and 5 bases from J, leaving 9 bases between. For the CDR3, the DNA is TGTGCCAGCAGTTTATTCCCCACCTATCAGCCCCAGCATTTT. Encoded protein: CASSLFPTYQPQHF.

The chain recombines TRBV9 with TRBJ2-1, with D unresolved. With 3 bases removed from V and 4 bases from J, the gap between germline ends came to 5 bases. The CDR3 contains 12 residues. Germline V CDR1 and CDR2: SGDLS, YYNGEE. The CDR3 sequence is CASSGPYNEQFF. The CDR3 nucleotides are TGTGCCAGCAGCGGGCCGTACAATGAGCAGTTCTTC.

This clone occurred once. J is TRBJ2-7 and V is TRBV30; 11 bases are shared with TRBD2. After removal of 4 bases from V and 2 bases from J, the junction contained 4 bases not matched to a gene. Germline CDR1 and CDR2: GTSNPN and SVGIG (reference sequence). This CDR3 comprises 14 residues. The CDR3 protein is CAWTPGLAAYEQYF. CDR3 bases: TGTGCCTGGACCCCGGGACTAGCGGCCTACGAGCAGTACTTC. The variable domain in full, with the rest retrieved from reference TRBV30 and TRBJ2-7, is SQTIHQWPATLVQPVGSPLSLECTVEGTSNPNLYWYRQAAGRGLQLLFYSVGIGQISSEVPQNLSASRPQDRQFILSSKKLLLSDSGFYLCAWTPGLAAYEQYFGPGTRLTVT.

This clone showed up just once. The J gene is TRBJ1-4, the V gene TRBV7-9; D call uncertain. Per the germline V gene, CDR1 is SEHNR and CDR2 is FQNEAQ (reference sequence). CDR3 length: 15 amino acids. V was shortened by 0 bases and J by 5 bases, with 10 bases between the two germline ends. The CDR3 protein is CASSLALGSNEKLFF. CDR3 bases: TGTGCCAGCAGCTTAGCGCTGGGGAGCAATGAAAAACTGTTTTTT.

The chain uses TRBV21-1 and TRBJ1-1. TRBV21-1 is an annotated pseudogene. This CDR3 comprises 12 residues. The CDR3 loop is CASSKLNTEAFF. As DNA, the CDR3 is TGTGCCAGCAGCAAATTGAACACTGAAGCTTTCTTT.

The chain employs TRBV10-3 and TRBJ1-2; no reliable D call. The germline V gene encodes CDR1 ENHRY and CDR2 SYGVKD. Between the trimmed V and J ends, which lost 1 base and 0 bases, there was a span of 15 bases. CDR3 length equals 17 residues. The DNA of the CDR3 is TGTGCCATCAGTGAGTTTAGGTCGTCTTTAGCTAACTATGGCTACACCTTC. Its protein product is CAISEFRSSLANYGYTF.

As concerns this clone: The sample has other DNA sequences that encode this CDR3 too. V gene TRBV5-1 combines with J gene TRBJ2-5; 8 positions match TRBD2. The length of the CDR3 is 14 residues. The germline V gene encodes CDR1 SGHRS and CDR2 YFSETQ. With 4 bases clipped from V and 2 bases from J, the junction kept 4 bases outside the gene matches. The CDR3 reads CASSLAGRQETQYF. Here the CDR3 DNA reads TGCGCCAGCAGCCTAGCGGGTAGGCAAGAGACCCAGTACTTC.

The V gene is TRBV18, the J gene TRBJ2-5; the match to TRBD1 covers 12 bases. CDR3 length equals 17 residues. V was pared by 1 base and J by 4 bases, with 7 bases of the junction left unmatched. The V gene's germline CDR1 is KGHSH and CDR2 LQKENI. CDR3 DNA: TGTGCCAGCTCACCACTGACACCGGGACAGGGGGCAGAGACCCAGTACTTC. The encoded protein is CASSPLTPGQGAETQYF. The full variable domain, rest sourced from reference TRBV18 and TRBJ2-5, is NAGVMQNPRHLVRRRGQEARLRCSPMKGHSHVYWYRQLPEEGLKFMVYLQKENIIDESGMPKERFSAEFPKEGPSILRIQQVVRGDSAAYFCASSPLTPGQGAETQYFGPGTRLLVL.

The CDR3 DNA reads as TGTGCCAGCCGGCGGGGGGACATAGGTGAAAAACTGTTTTTT. Its translation: CASRRGDIGEKLFF. This chain connects TRBV9 to TRBJ1-4; tentative D call: TRBD1 (6 bases). The germline CDR1 and CDR2 sequences are SGDLS and YYNGEE. The germline V and J ends were trimmed by 7 bases and 7 bases, with 17 bases remaining between them. The CDR3 contains 14 residues.

This chain connects TRBV7-8 to TRBJ1-4, with 7 bases lining up with TRBD1. Trimming at V came to 5 bases and at J to 0 bases, leaving 9 bases not matched to a gene. The CDR3 totals 17 residues. Looked up from germline, CDR1 is SGHVS and CDR2 is FQNEAQ. The CDR3 reads CASSPDRDRATNEKLFF. The CDR3 DNA follows: TGTGCCAGCAGCCCCGACAGGGATAGGGCAACTAATGAAAAACTGTTTTTT.